These T cell receptor beta chains were read from a single sample in a study of regulatory T cells in long-lasting Graves disease. TCRdb independently ran MiXCR on the multiplex PCR reads; one entry per CDR3 protein. The sample carries roughly 560,000 distinct CDR3 sequences, 15% to 20% recorded once. Another study also made use of these data, one on T cells in Graves' hyperthyroidism and ophthalmopathy.

The sample here was peripheral blood mononuclear cells (PBMCs), taken at new diagnosis, from a patient treated with antithyroid drugs. The receptors originated from a woman aged 40-60 years with Graves disease. Both conserved end residues are part of each CDR3. A D gene is named only where the DNA matches it firmly. Rows give clone size only sometimes, using once, few, many, or a class for an expanded clone.

cdr3_length: 14
d_call: TRBD1
v_call: TRBV18
clone_size: many
j_call: TRBJ2-1
cdr3_aa: CASSPTVDRAEQFF
cdr3_nt: TGTGCCAGCTCACCCACCGTTGACAGGGCTGAGCAGTTCTTC

cdr3_length: 15
d_call: -
v_call: TRBV4-1
clone_size: many
j_call: TRBJ1-4
cdr3_aa: CASNTGPMLNEKLFF
cdr3_nt: TGCGCCAGCAACACTGGACCAATGCTTAATGAAAAACTGTTTTTT

cdr3_length: 15
d_call: -
v_call: TRBV18
clone_size: many
j_call: TRBJ1-1
cdr3_aa: CASSPPGGAGAEAFF
cdr3_nt: TGTGCCAGCTCACCACCGGGAGGGGCAGGGGCTGAAGCTTTCTTT

cdr3_length: 14
d_call: -
v_call: TRBV5-6
clone_size: -
j_call: TRBJ2-7
cdr3_aa: CASSFGKGPYEQYF
cdr3_nt: TGTGCCAGCAGCTTTGGAAAGGGTCCCTACGAGCAGTACTTC

cdr3_length: 9
d_call: -
v_call: TRBV5-1
clone_size: few
j_call: TRBJ2-7
cdr3_aa: CASSPDGYF
cdr3_nt: TGCGCCAGCAGCCCCGATGGATACTTC

cdr3_length: 14
d_call: -
v_call: TRBV14
clone_size: -
j_call: TRBJ1-1
cdr3_aa: CASSLLQPNTEAFF
cdr3_nt: TGTGCCAGCAGCCTCTTGCAGCCGAACACTGAAGCTTTCTTT

cdr3_length: 17
d_call: TRBD2
v_call: TRBV3-1
clone_size: many
j_call: TRBJ2-5
cdr3_aa: CASSQESGLADRETQYF
cdr3_nt: TGTGCCAGCAGCCAAGAGTCGGGACTAGCGGATCGAGAGACCCAGTACTTC

cdr3_length: 14
d_call: -
v_call: TRBV2
clone_size: many
j_call: TRBJ1-1
cdr3_aa: CATMSGSSPAEAFF
cdr3_nt: TGTGCCACGATGTCGGGGTCCAGCCCCGCTGAAGCTTTCTTT

cdr3_length: 15
d_call: -
v_call: TRBV28
clone_size: many
j_call: TRBJ2-3
cdr3_aa: CASSPVIASTDTQYF
cdr3_nt: TGTGCCAGCAGCCCTGTTATCGCCAGCACAGATACGCAGTATTTT

cdr3_length: 15
d_call: TRBD1
v_call: TRBV11-1
clone_size: -
j_call: TRBJ1-6
cdr3_aa: CASSSRDSYNSPLHF
cdr3_nt: TGTGCCAGCAGCAGCCGGGACAGCTACAATTCACCCCTCCACTTT

cdr3_length: 13
d_call: -
v_call: TRBV5-4
clone_size: -
j_call: TRBJ1-1
cdr3_aa: CASSLPIGSEAFF
cdr3_nt: TGTGCCAGCAGCTTGCCCATTGGGTCTGAAGCTTTCTTT

cdr3_length: 13
d_call: -
v_call: TRBV12-3/TRBV12-4
clone_size: many
j_call: TRBJ1-1
cdr3_aa: CASSDGGFTEAFF
cdr3_nt: TGTGCCAGCAGCGACGGGGGTTTCACTGAAGCTTTCTTT

cdr3_length: 16
d_call: TRBD2
v_call: TRBV7-2
clone_size: few
j_call: TRBJ2-1
cdr3_aa: CASSLTSGEAYNEQFF
cdr3_nt: TGTGCCAGCAGCTTAACGAGCGGGGAAGCCTACAATGAGCAGTTCTTC

cdr3_length: 11
d_call: -
v_call: TRBV6-1
clone_size: few
j_call: TRBJ1-6
cdr3_aa: CASRSDSPLHF
cdr3_nt: TGTGCCAGCAGAAGCGATTCACCCCTCCACTTT

cdr3_length: 15
d_call: -
v_call: TRBV18
clone_size: many
j_call: TRBJ1-5
cdr3_aa: CASSPTTNLNQPQHF
cdr3_nt: TGTGCCAGCTCACCGACAACTAACCTTAATCAGCCCCAGCATTTT

cdr3_length: 16
d_call: TRBD2
v_call: TRBV30
clone_size: many
j_call: TRBJ2-3
cdr3_aa: CAWSVGLAGGPDTQYF
cdr3_nt: TGTGCCTGGAGTGTAGGGCTAGCGGGGGGGCCAGATACGCAGTATTTT

cdr3_length: 14
d_call: -
v_call: TRBV20-1
clone_size: many
j_call: TRBJ1-1
cdr3_aa: CSAGKGLRDTEAFF
cdr3_nt: TGCAGTGCTGGGAAAGGGCTAAGGGACACTGAAGCTTTCTTT

cdr3_length: 16
d_call: -
v_call: TRBV12-3/TRBV12-4
clone_size: many
j_call: TRBJ1-4
cdr3_aa: CASSFSGSAVNEKLFF
cdr3_nt: TGTGCCAGCAGTTTTTCCGGGTCAGCCGTTAATGAAAAACTGTTTTTT

cdr3_length: 13
d_call: -
v_call: TRBV14
clone_size: -
j_call: TRBJ1-2
cdr3_aa: CASSQVLGTGYTF
cdr3_nt: TGTGCCAGCAGCCAAGTTTTGGGGACTGGCTACACCTTC

cdr3_length: 15
d_call: -
v_call: TRBV10-3
clone_size: many
j_call: TRBJ2-3
cdr3_aa: CAINLRGGGTDTQYF
cdr3_nt: TGTGCCATCAACCTTAGGGGAGGAGGTACAGATACGCAGTATTTT

cdr3_length: 16
d_call: -
v_call: TRBV7-8
clone_size: few
j_call: TRBJ1-4
cdr3_aa: CASSRRGGLANEKLFF
cdr3_nt: TGTGCCAGCAGCCGCCGTGGAGGTCTGGCTAATGAAAAACTGTTTTTT

cdr3_length: 13
d_call: -
v_call: TRBV2
clone_size: -
j_call: TRBJ1-6
cdr3_aa: CASSGTRDSPLHF
cdr3_nt: TGTGCCAGCAGTGGAACACGCGATTCACCCCTCCACTTT

cdr3_length: 13
d_call: -
v_call: TRBV2
clone_size: few
j_call: TRBJ2-2
cdr3_aa: CATRRGVGGELFF
cdr3_nt: TGTGCCACCCGACGGGGCGTTGGCGGGGAGCTGTTTTTT

cdr3_length: 13
d_call: -
v_call: TRBV3-1
clone_size: many
j_call: TRBJ1-2
cdr3_aa: CASSQDIGYGYTF
cdr3_nt: TGTGCCAGCAGCCAAGACATAGGGTATGGCTACACCTTC

cdr3_length: 13
d_call: TRBD1
v_call: TRBV20-1
clone_size: few
j_call: TRBJ2-1
cdr3_aa: CSAHRGPVNEQFF
cdr3_nt: TGCAGTGCTCACAGGGGGCCTGTTAATGAGCAGTTCTTC

cdr3_length: 15
d_call: TRBD1
v_call: TRBV2
clone_size: -
j_call: TRBJ2-3
cdr3_aa: CASKAQGASTDTQYF
cdr3_nt: TGTGCCAGCAAAGCACAGGGGGCGAGCACAGATACGCAGTATTTT

cdr3_length: 17
d_call: -
v_call: TRBV15
clone_size: few
j_call: TRBJ2-1
cdr3_aa: CALSRVSGSGSYNEQFF
cdr3_nt: TGTGCCCTATCTCGGGTTTCAGGGTCGGGTTCCTACAATGAGCAGTTCTTC

cdr3_length: 11
d_call: -
v_call: TRBV10-3
clone_size: -
j_call: TRBJ1-2
cdr3_aa: CAISETGGYTF
cdr3_nt: TGTGCCATCAGTGAGACCGGTGGCTACACCTTC

cdr3_length: 15
d_call: -
v_call: TRBV28
clone_size: many
j_call: TRBJ2-7
cdr3_aa: CASSPRDRGGYEQYF
cdr3_nt: TGTGCCAGCAGTCCCCGGGACAGAGGGGGGTACGAGCAGTACTTC

cdr3_length: 18
d_call: TRBD2
v_call: TRBV11-2
clone_size: many
j_call: TRBJ2-2
cdr3_aa: CASSLGLAGATNTGELFF
cdr3_nt: TGTGCCAGCAGCTTAGGACTAGCGGGGGCCACGAACACCGGGGAGCTGTTTTTT

cdr3_length: 15
d_call: -
v_call: TRBV7-2
clone_size: few
j_call: TRBJ2-1
cdr3_aa: CASSLVPGAYNEQFF
cdr3_nt: TGTGCCAGCAGCTTAGTTCCGGGGGCCTACAATGAGCAGTTCTTC

cdr3_length: 16
d_call: TRBD2
v_call: TRBV6-2/TRBV6-3
clone_size: few
j_call: TRBJ2-1
cdr3_aa: CASSYSGGEIYNEQFF
cdr3_nt: TGTGCCAGCAGTTACTCCGGGGGGGAAATTTACAATGAGCAGTTCTTC

cdr3_length: 14
d_call: -
v_call: TRBV5-1
clone_size: many
j_call: TRBJ1-5
cdr3_aa: CASSLEGNNQPQHF
cdr3_nt: TGTGCCAGCAGCTTAGAAGGTAACAATCAGCCCCAGCATTTT

cdr3_length: 15
d_call: -
v_call: TRBV6-1
clone_size: many
j_call: TRBJ1-5
cdr3_aa: CASSRTRNSNQPQHF
cdr3_nt: TGTGCCAGCAGCCGGACAAGAAATAGCAATCAGCCCCAGCATTTT

cdr3_length: 11
d_call: -
v_call: TRBV12-3/TRBV12-4
clone_size: many
j_call: TRBJ1-1
cdr3_aa: CASSFGPEAFF
cdr3_nt: TGTGCCAGCAGTTTTGGACCTGAAGCTTTCTTT

cdr3_length: 16
d_call: -
v_call: TRBV20-1
clone_size: many
j_call: TRBJ1-3
cdr3_aa: CSARDLQYGSGNTIYF
cdr3_nt: TGCAGTGCTAGAGATCTGCAGTACGGCTCTGGAAACACCATATATTTT

cdr3_length: 13
d_call: -
v_call: TRBV15
clone_size: many
j_call: TRBJ2-3
cdr3_aa: CATSTKIADTQYF
cdr3_nt: TGTGCCACCAGCACAAAGATAGCAGATACGCAGTATTTT

cdr3_length: 15
d_call: TRBD1
v_call: TRBV2
clone_size: many
j_call: TRBJ2-1
cdr3_aa: CATRPGTGLSNEQFF
cdr3_nt: TGTGCCACCCGACCCGGGACAGGGCTATCCAATGAGCAGTTCTTC

cdr3_length: 13
d_call: -
v_call: TRBV18
clone_size: many
j_call: TRBJ1-5
cdr3_aa: CASSEGTHQPQHF
cdr3_nt: TGTGCCAGCTCAGAGGGAACCCATCAGCCCCAGCATTTT

cdr3_length: 15
d_call: -
v_call: TRBV12-3/TRBV12-4
clone_size: many
j_call: TRBJ2-3
cdr3_aa: CASSFRGISTDTQYF
cdr3_nt: TGTGCCAGCAGTTTTAGGGGTATAAGCACAGATACGCAGTATTTT

cdr3_length: 17
d_call: -
v_call: TRBV6-1
clone_size: many
j_call: TRBJ2-3
cdr3_aa: CASSEGRRTASTDTQYF
cdr3_nt: TGTGCCAGCAGTGAAGGCCGACGGACAGCTAGCACAGATACGCAGTATTTT